One and the same sample provided the 6 T cell receptor beta chains below, sequenced in a study of shared clonotypes between healthy human individuals. Data came from immunoSEQ multiplex PCR; TCRdb stores just in-frame clones and leaves some out. The data show around 550,000 clones, 90% to 97% seen once. Sequencing used naive CD4+ T cells sorted from blood. Subset here: CD45RA+ positively selected. The receptors shown here come from a woman aged 25-40 years in good health.

V and J are TRBV29-1 and TRBJ2-7; D is perhaps TRBD2 (5 bases). CDR3 length: 12 residues. The V gene's germline CDR1 is SQVTM and CDR2 ANQGSEA. CDR3 sequence reads: CDHLRGAYEQYF. The DNA of the CDR3 is TGCGACCATTTACGGGGTGCATACGAGCAGTACTTC.

The V call is TRBV10-3, the J call TRBJ2-3; 9 nucleotides match TRBD2. After removal of 3 bases from V and 0 bases from J, the junction contained 4 bases not matched to a gene. CDR3 length: 16 residues. Germline V gene data show CDR1 as ENHRY and CDR2 as SYGVKD. CDR3 amino acids: CAISETSGYSTDTQYF. The CDR3 region has the DNA TGTGCCATCAGTGAAACTAGCGGGTATAGCACAGATACGCAGTATTTT.

The rearrangement joins TRBV6-4 to TRBJ2-3; tentative D call: TRBD2 (5 bases). CDR3 length: 13 residues. CDR1 MRHNA and CDR2 SNTAGT come from the germline V gene. The V end was cut by 9 bases, the J end by 8 bases, with 18 bases between. CDR3 nucleotides: TGTGCCAGTCAGGAGGTTAAAGACGGTACGCAGTATTTT. It translates to CASQEVKDGTQYF.

The rearrangement joins TRBV5-1 to TRBJ1-1; no clear D gene. This CDR3 comprises 12 residues. The V gene's germline CDR1 is SGHRS and CDR2 YFSETQ. Trimming left V 2 bases short and J 3 bases short, with 5 bases between. CDR3 residues: CASSLSDTEAFF. The CDR3 DNA reads TGCGCCAGCAGCTTAAGTGACACTGAAGCTTTCTTT.

This chain connects TRBV7-9 to TRBJ1-2; a possible D gene is TRBD1 (5 bases). Trimming shortened V by 2 bases and J by 8 bases, and 12 bases separated the two germline ends. The germline V gene has CDR1 SEHNR and CDR2 FQNEAQ (reference sequence). The CDR3 totals 13 residues. CDR3 nucleotide sequence: TGTGCCAGCAGCTTACCCGGACACGGGGGCTACACCTTC. It yields the protein CASSLPGHGGYTF.

The gene calls are TRBV7-9 and TRBJ2-1, with 7 bases identical to TRBD2. Germline V CDR1 and CDR2: SEHNR, FQNEAQ (reference sequence). This CDR3 is 15 amino acids long. V shed 5 bases, J shed 4 bases, and the junction held 8 bases outside the gene matches. CDR3 DNA sequence: TGTGCCAGCAGCCGTGGACTAGAACCGTACAATGAGCAGTTCTTC. Translated, it gives CASSRGLEPYNEQFF.